This TCR beta chain originates from a study of T cell responses to AZD1222 COVID-19 vaccine. This clone was seen just once. Its antigen is still unknown. Study findings and constraints: It was only after the peak T cell response that any repertoires were sampled. Among those given AZD1222, only 6 or 7 were seropositive at baseline.

Sequencing was performed with immunoSEQ multiplex PCR; in TCRdb, only in-frame clones are kept and a portion is missing. This sample has 85,000 to 100,000 clones, with approximately 91% found just once. This CDR3 has 14 residues. V dropped 5 bases and J dropped 1; count of bases not matched to a gene: 7. CDR1 and CDR2 from the germline V gene are SQVTM and ANQGSEA. This sequence was found in an adult who received the AZD1222 COVID-19 vaccine. This sequence joins TRBV29-1 and TRBJ2-5, with TRBD2 matching over 7 bases. Sequences were derived from peripheral blood, sampled 28 days after the second AZD1222 dose. The CDR3 nucleotides read TGCAGCGTTCTAGCTAGCGGTACCCAAGAGACCCAGTACTTC. It translates to CSVLASGTQETQYF.